This T cell receptor beta chain stems from a study of blood T cell repertoires in COVID-19. Study background: Whether acute or convalescent, the COVID-19 samples came from the United States, Italy and Spain. T cells, B-cell-depleted T cells, or PBMCs supplied cDNA or gDNA.

J was trimmed by 1 base and V by 4 bases; bases with no gene match: 13. The CDR3 has 17 amino acids. CDR1 and CDR2 (germline): SGHRS, YFSETQ. Per the original methods: Amplification of reference gene primers provided the estimated nucleated cell counts. This table comes from immunoSEQ multiplex PCR, and its TCRdb copy is limited to in-frame clones, with some not included. That table furnishes V, J and clone size, whereas the DNA furnished D and trimming. The data show 270,000 or so clones, less than 90% seen once. The chain has TRBV5-1 and TRBJ2-5; 7 bases fit TRBD2. This sequence was found in a human donor in a cohort sampled during active COVID-19. The sequencing sample was made of peripheral blood. CDR3 loop: CASSPLGRRGTQETQYF. The CDR3 nucleotides are TGCGCCAGCAGCCCACTCGGCCGGCGGGGGACCCAAGAGACCCAGTACTTC.